The 16 T cell receptor beta chains below were found in one sample sequenced in a study of beta chain features in type 1 diabetes (dated 2018 in TCRdb). Preparation of the library involved the immunoSEQ multiplex PCR assay. The High Capacity cDNA Reverse Transcription Kit was used to reverse transcribe all of the isolated RNA, meaning that expressed TCRB transcripts were what got sequenced. What TCRdb holds here is the immuneACCESS table cut down to in-frame rearrangements. Part of the clones is not present; checked against another copy, under half of the missing clones reflect an unresolved V gene, and the others are unexplained. The sample table shows 220,000 or so clones, and over 65% are seen once. The ten top clones hold around 0.057% of the sample. Input material: naive CD4+ T cells from blood. The intended sense of this specimen's cell subset or site label: true naive CD4+ T cells. Source of these receptors: a man younger than 45 in good health.

The chain joins TRBV30 to TRBJ2-4, with 15 nucleotides matching TRBD2. V was clipped by 1 base and J by 0 bases; unmatched bases: 10. The CDR3 has 20 residues. The V gene's germline CDR1 is GTSNPN and CDR2 SVGIG (reference sequence). The DNA for the CDR3 is TGTGCCTGGAGTGCTAACGGACTAGCGGGAGGGCCACTAGCCAAAAACATTCAGTACTTC. Residues: CAWSANGLAGGPLAKNIQYF.

The CDR3 sequence is CASSYYTGVQETQYF. The DNA for the CDR3 is TGTGCCAGCAGCTACTATACAGGGGTCCAAGAGACCCAGTACTTC. The V gene is TRBV7-2, the J gene TRBJ2-5, with 7 bases fitting TRBD1. From germline, CDR1 is SGHTA and CDR2 FQGNSA. There are 15 residues in the CDR3. Losses at the gene ends were 4 bases for V and 1 base for J; bases not matched to a gene: 6.

The gene calls are TRBV10-3 and TRBJ2-3, with 9 nucleotides matching TRBD2. The germline V gene encodes CDR1 ENHRY and CDR2 SYGVKD. The CDR3 is 13 amino acids. V lost 11 bases and J lost 1; bases outside the gene matches: 4. This CDR3 is CALQREGTDTQYF. As DNA, the CDR3 is TGTGCCCTTCAGCGGGAGGGCACAGATACGCAGTATTTT.

Comment on this clone: The sample holds other DNA sequences that translate to the same CDR3. V usage is TRBV11-2 and J usage is TRBJ2-1; no reliable D call. Germline V gene data show CDR1 as SGHAT and CDR2 as FQNNGV. V dropped 2 bases and J dropped 4 bases, with 3 bases sitting between them. This CDR3 comprises 12 residues. CDR3: CASSLLYNEQFF. In DNA form, the CDR3 reads TGTGCCAGCAGCTTATTGTACAATGAGCAGTTCTTC.

The chain couples TRBV10-3 to TRBJ2-3; D ambiguous. This CDR3 spans 12 amino acids. Trimming took 2 bases from V and 4 from J, leaving 4 bases between them. The germline CDR1 and CDR2 sequences are ENHRY and SYGVKD. The CDR3 is CAISERADTQYF. The CDR3 coding sequence is TGTGCCATCAGTGAGAGGGCAGATACGCAGTATTTT.

This rearrangement joins TRBV30 to TRBJ2-7; D perhaps matches TRBD2 (5 bases). The germline gives CDR1 GTSNPN, CDR2 SVGIG (reference sequence). The V gene lost 3 bases and the J gene lost 0 bases, with 12 bases spanning the gap. The CDR3 is made up of 14 amino acids. The CDR3 here is CAWRAETSSYEQYF. The CDR3 region has the DNA TGTGCCTGGAGAGCGGAGACGAGCTCCTACGAGCAGTACTTC.

This rearrangement joins TRBV15 to TRBJ2-1; maybe TRBD1 (6 bases). In germline, CDR1 is LNHNV, CDR2 YYDKDF (reference sequence). V lost 0 bases to trimming and J lost 4 bases, with 10 bases between them. The CDR3 covers 15 residues. The chain's CDR3 is CATSRDQGLYNEQFF. In nucleotides, the CDR3 is TGTGCCACCAGCAGAGATCAGGGGTTGTACAATGAGCAGTTCTTC.

The CDR3: CASRIDLANYGYTF. The CDR3 DNA follows: TGTGCCAGTCGAATAGATTTAGCTAACTATGGCTACACCTTC. The V gene is TRBV25-1, the J gene TRBJ1-2; D unresolved. V shed 9 bases and J shed 0 bases, with 14 bases lying between them. Germline values: CDR1 MGHDK, CDR2 SYGVNS. This CDR3 is built from 14 residues.

The chain carries TRBV10-3 and TRBJ2-3; 10 nucleotides line up with TRBD2. Germline V gene lookup returns CDR1 ENHRY and CDR2 SYGVKD. The CDR3 has 14 amino acids. J lost 2 bases, V lost 10 bases, and 6 bases had no gene match. CDR3 region: CATNGLAATDTQYF. DNA for the CDR3: TGTGCCACCAACGGACTAGCGGCCACAGATACGCAGTATTTT.

The chain is built from TRBV29-1 and TRBJ2-5; 8 nucleotides match TRBD1. V lost 5 bases and J lost 3; bases outside the gene matches: 2. CDR1 is SQVTM, CDR2 ANQGSEA, per germline. This CDR3 region has 12 residues. CDR3 sequence (DNA): TGCAGCGTTCAGGACAGGGAAGAGACCCAGTACTTC. Translation gives CSVQDREETQYF.

The gene calls are TRBV30 and TRBJ1-5, with D unresolved. CDR1 and CDR2 from the germline V gene are GTSNPN and SVGIG (reference sequence). V was pared by 0 bases and J by 8 bases, with 11 bases between. CDR3 length: 13 residues. This CDR3 reads CAWSVTRFKPQHF. The CDR3 DNA is TGTGCCTGGAGTGTGACACGGTTTAAGCCCCAGCATTTT. Full variable domain (missing parts from reference TRBV30 and TRBJ1-5): SQTIHQWPATLVQPVGSPLSLECTVEGTSNPNLYWYRQAAGRGLQLLFYSVGIGQISSEVPQNLSASRPQDRQFILSSKKLLLSDSGFYLCAWSVTRFKPQHFGDGTRLSIL.

The chain uses TRBV4-3 and TRBJ2-1, with TRBD2 matching over 13 bases. V lost 3 bases to trimming and J lost 6 bases; unmatched junction nucleotides: 5. Germline lookup yields CDR1 LGHNA and CDR2 YSLEER. The CDR3 contains 16 residues. CDR3 in DNA: TGCGCCAGCAGCCACCGCACTAGCGGGAGGGGCAATGAGCAGTTCTTC. It encodes CASSHRTSGRGNEQFF.

The chain combines TRBV7-2 with TRBJ1-5, with 7 nucleotides matching TRBD1. V lost 5 bases, J lost 7 bases, and 8 bases stayed unmatched. This CDR3 has 14 residues. CDR1 is SGHTA, CDR2 FQGNSA, per germline. The CDR3 DNA is TGTGCCAGCAGCGGCCGACAGGGCTGGCAGCCCCAGCATTTT. This codes for CASSGRQGWQPQHF.

This clone appeared once. V and J are TRBV27 and TRBJ1-1, with D unresolved. The CDR3 runs to 11 residues. V lost 7 bases and J lost 3, with 6 bases in between. Germline V gene lookup returns CDR1 MNHEY and CDR2 SMNVEV (reference sequence). Written as DNA, the CDR3 is TGTGCCAGCAAAGGGTACACTGAAGCTTTCTTT. Amino acids: CASKGYTEAFF.

The chain links TRBV29-1 to TRBJ2-6; D is ambiguous. Germline V CDR1 and CDR2: SQVTM, ANQGSEA. V lost 7 bases and J 4 bases, leaving 8 bases between the germline ends. CDR3 length: 12 amino acids. DNA for the CDR3: TGCAGCGCCATGAGCGGGGCCAACGTCCTGACTTTC. Translation: CSAMSGANVLTF.

The chain uses TRBV5-1 and TRBJ1-2; D is unresolved. From germline, CDR1 is SGHRS and CDR2 YFSETQ. Deletions cut 1 base from V and 2 bases from J, with 12 bases between. The CDR3 has 15 amino acids. The CDR3 nucleotides read TGCGCCAGCAGCTTGCCCCTGGGAGGAAACTATGGCTACACCTTC. Its translation: CASSLPLGGNYGYTF.